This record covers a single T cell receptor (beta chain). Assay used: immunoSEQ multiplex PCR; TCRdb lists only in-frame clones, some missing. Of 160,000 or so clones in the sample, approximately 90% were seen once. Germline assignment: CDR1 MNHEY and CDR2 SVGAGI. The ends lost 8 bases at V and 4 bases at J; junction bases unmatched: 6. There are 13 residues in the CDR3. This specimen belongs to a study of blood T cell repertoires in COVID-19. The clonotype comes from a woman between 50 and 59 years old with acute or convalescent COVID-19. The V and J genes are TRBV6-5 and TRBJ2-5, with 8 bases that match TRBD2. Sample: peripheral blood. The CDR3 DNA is TGTGCCAGCGTTGGACTAGCCGGAGAGACCCAGTACTTC. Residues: CASVGLAGETQYF.